This T cell receptor (beta chain) is from a study of cytomegalovirus exposure and HLA in healthy donors. Concerning this clone: Antigen: not known.

Findings of the study overall: Reportedly, cytomegalovirus status was diagnosed with high sensitivity and specificity.

PCR was performed using 60 Vbeta and 13 Jbeta primers. Profiled with immunoSEQ multiplex PCR; TCRdb holds only in-frame clones, not every one. The sample has 75,000 to 100,000 clones, 70% to 80% seen once. This TCR was recovered from a woman in her sixties in good health and CMV-seropositive. Material for sequencing was PBMCs.

The CDR3 sequence is CASSLGGQGNYGYTF. CDR3 nucleotide sequence: TGTGCCAGCAGCTTGGGGGGACAGGGAAACTATGGCTACACCTTC. This chain uses TRBV5-4 with TRBJ1-2; 9 bases fit TRBD1. The ends lost 0 bases at V and 2 bases at J; junction bases unmatched: 2. CDR1 is SGHNT, CDR2 YYREEE, per germline (reference sequence). CDR3 length: 15 residues.